One T cell receptor beta chain is described in this entry. Antigen specificity is unknown. This specimen belongs to a study of vaccination effects on CD4 cells after COVID-19. The overall study: ViraFEST assay sequencing came after antigen-specific CD4+ T cells were expanded with viral peptide pools. Either the BNT162b2 or mRNA-1273 vaccine was given to participants in two doses.

Culture proceeded for about 11 days, and CD4+ T cells were then isolated. IL-2 medium took the place of half the medium on both days 3 and 7. V shed 0 bases and J 3 bases; nucleotides not matched to a gene: 10. From germline, CDR1 is KGHSY and CDR2 FQNENV. The CDR3 has 18 amino acids. The repertoire was sequenced with immunoSEQ multiplex PCR; TCRdb's copy has only in-frame clones and lacks some. The table shows over 45,000 clones, with 65% to 80% occurring only once. Findings of the study overall: Healthy vaccinees' vaccine-induced clones included only 1 of 255 cross-reacting with common cold coronaviruses.

The chain uses TRBV16 and TRBJ2-3, with 9 bases that match TRBD2. The starting material was CD4+ T cells from PBMCs cultured without peptide, obtained before COVID-19 vaccination. The clonotype originates from a human donor who received a COVID-19 vaccine. This chain's CDR3 is CASSQSGSGRKGTDTQYF. The CDR3 DNA is TGTGCCAGCAGCCAATCTGGCAGCGGGAGGAAAGGAACAGATACGCAGTATTTT.